This T cell receptor beta chain was identified in a study of blood T cells in healthy people across ages. General study points: Estimates of total diversity, which came from one million sequenced T cells, were considered to be underestimates. TCR beta diversity was tightly associated with the proportion of naive T cells.

The use of a sample-barcoded 5' primer and a J-beta primer mix characterized a second PCR of roughly 6 to 11 cycles. All samples yielded 3 million or more CDR3-containing paired-end reads. TCRdb used MiXCR to reprocess the 5' RACE reads, holding one entry per CDR3 protein. Altogether hundreds of thousands of distinct CDR3 sequences are present, roughly 53% being singletons, with the ten largest covering around 37%. Extracted total RNA amounted to at least 5 micrograms for each sample. This clonotype has just a few counts. Its matching antigen is unknown. V gave up 2 bases and J gave up 10 bases, with 10 bases separating them. The CDR3 loop spans 12 amino acids. The germline V gene has CDR1 SGHRS and CDR2 YFSETQ.

The chain links TRBV5-1 to TRBJ2-1; weak D call: TRBD2 (6 bases). Sequenced: blood. The receptor was isolated from a man between 60 and 70 years old in good health. CDR3 in amino acids: CASSFAEGEQFF. CDR3 sequence (DNA): TGCGCCAGCAGCTTCGCGGAGGGGGAGCAGTTCTTC.